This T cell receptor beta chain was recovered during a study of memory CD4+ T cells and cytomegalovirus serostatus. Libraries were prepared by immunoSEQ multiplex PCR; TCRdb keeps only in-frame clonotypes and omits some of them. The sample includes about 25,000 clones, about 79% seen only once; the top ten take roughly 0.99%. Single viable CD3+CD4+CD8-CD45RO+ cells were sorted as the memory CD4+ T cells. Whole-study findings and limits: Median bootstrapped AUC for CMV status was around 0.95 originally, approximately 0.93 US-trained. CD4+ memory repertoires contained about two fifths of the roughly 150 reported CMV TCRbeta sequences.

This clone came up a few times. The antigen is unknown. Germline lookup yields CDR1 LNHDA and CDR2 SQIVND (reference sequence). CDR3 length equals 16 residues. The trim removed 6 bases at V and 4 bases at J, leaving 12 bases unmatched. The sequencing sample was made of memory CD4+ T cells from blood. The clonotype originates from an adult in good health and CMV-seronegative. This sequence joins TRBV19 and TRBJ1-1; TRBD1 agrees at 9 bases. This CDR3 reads CASSRTGAVLATEAFF. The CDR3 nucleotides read TGTGCCAGTAGCCGGACAGGGGCGGTGTTAGCCACTGAAGCTTTCTTT.